This is a list of T cell receptor beta chains from one sample in a study of blood T cell repertoires in COVID-19. Data came from immunoSEQ multiplex PCR; TCRdb stores just in-frame clones and leaves some out. The data contain fewer than 200,000 clones, approximately 87% of them singletons. The sample was PBMCs or T cells enriched from blood (not recorded which). Every receptor here comes from a woman in her fifties or sixties who had recovered from COVID-19. Both conserved end residues are part of each CDR3. A D gene is named only where the DNA matches it firmly. Clone size, where shown, is once, few, many, or a class for clones that have expanded.

clone size: -
D gene: TRBD1
J gene: TRBJ1-1
V gene: TRBV12-3/TRBV12-4
CDR3 protein: CASSFGETGDAFF
CDR3 DNA: TGTGCCAGCAGTTTCGGGGAGACAGGGGACGCTTTCTTT

clone size: -
D gene: -
J gene: TRBJ1-1
V gene: TRBV9
CDR3 protein: CASSVGGVAEAFF
CDR3 DNA: TGTGCCAGCAGCGTAGGGGGGGTGGCTGAAGCTTTCTTT

clone size: -
D gene: TRBD2
J gene: TRBJ2-3
V gene: TRBV7-9
CDR3 protein: CASSLATSGSVHTDTQYF
CDR3 DNA: TGTGCCAGCAGCTTGGCGACCAGCGGGAGCGTACACACAGATACGCAGTATTTT

clone size: -
D gene: -
J gene: TRBJ1-2
V gene: TRBV4-3
CDR3 protein: CASRQGPSMNYGYTF
CDR3 DNA: TGCGCCAGCAGACAAGGGCCCTCAATGAACTATGGCTACACCTTC

clone size: -
D gene: -
J gene: TRBJ1-2
V gene: TRBV9
CDR3 protein: CASSPPQNYGYTF
CDR3 DNA: TGTGCCAGCAGCCCACCACAGAACTATGGCTACACCTTC

clone size: -
D gene: TRBD1
J gene: TRBJ1-1
V gene: TRBV29-1
CDR3 protein: CSVRDRGGTEAFF
CDR3 DNA: TGCAGCGTAAGAGACAGGGGAGGCACTGAAGCTTTCTTT

clone size: -
D gene: TRBD1
J gene: TRBJ1-1
V gene: TRBV7-2
CDR3 protein: CASTEDRITEAFF
CDR3 DNA: TGTGCCAGCACCGAGGACAGGATCACTGAAGCTTTCTTT

clone size: -
D gene: -
J gene: TRBJ2-3
V gene: TRBV7-3
CDR3 protein: CASSFQGTDTQYF
CDR3 DNA: TGTGCCAGCAGCTTCCAGGGAACAGATACGCAGTATTTT

clone size: -
D gene: -
J gene: TRBJ1-2
V gene: TRBV7-9
CDR3 protein: CASSDREAGGYTF
CDR3 DNA: TGTGCCAGCAGCGACCGAGAGGCGGGAGGCTACACCTTC

clone size: -
D gene: -
J gene: TRBJ1-6
V gene: TRBV21-1
CDR3 protein: CASSKAHGVGGVQNSPLHF
CDR3 DNA: TGTGCCAGCAGCAAAGCCCATGGGGTGGGGGGTGTTCAGAATTCACCCCTCCACTTT

clone size: once
D gene: -
J gene: TRBJ1-5
V gene: TRBV5-1
CDR3 protein: CASSWGQGQPQHF
CDR3 DNA: TGCGCCAGCAGCTGGGGCCAGGGTCAGCCCCAGCATTTT

clone size: -
D gene: -
J gene: TRBJ1-2
V gene: TRBV30
CDR3 protein: CAWSGTEGGYTF
CDR3 DNA: TGTGCCTGGAGTGGGACAGAGGGCGGCTACACCTTC

clone size: -
D gene: -
J gene: TRBJ1-5
V gene: TRBV27
CDR3 protein: CASSSATGFNQPQHF
CDR3 DNA: TGTGCCAGCAGTTCAGCGACAGGATTCAATCAGCCCCAGCATTTT

clone size: -
D gene: -
J gene: TRBJ1-2
V gene: TRBV5-1
CDR3 protein: CASSLLPQGSYGYTF
CDR3 DNA: TGCGCCAGCAGCTTGTTGCCCCAGGGAAGCTATGGCTACACCTTC

clone size: few
D gene: -
J gene: TRBJ1-5
V gene: TRBV6-5
CDR3 protein: CATTSRTDYQPQHF
CDR3 DNA: TGTGCCACGACCTCGAGGACAGATTATCAGCCCCAGCATTTT

clone size: -
D gene: TRBD1
J gene: TRBJ1-1
V gene: TRBV7-9
CDR3 protein: CASSLFGTENTEAFF
CDR3 DNA: TGTGCCAGCAGCTTATTTGGGACAGAGAACACTGAAGCTTTCTTT

clone size: -
D gene: TRBD1
J gene: TRBJ1-2
V gene: TRBV30
CDR3 protein: CAWSLTGGYGYTF
CDR3 DNA: TGTGCCTGGAGTTTGACAGGGGGCTATGGCTACACCTTC

clone size: -
D gene: TRBD1
J gene: TRBJ2-1
V gene: TRBV7-7
CDR3 protein: CASSLTGTGKSNEQFF
CDR3 DNA: TGTGCCAGCAGCTTAACCGGGACAGGGAAGAGCAATGAGCAGTTCTTC

clone size: -
D gene: TRBD1
J gene: TRBJ2-2
V gene: TRBV6-5
CDR3 protein: CASSGQPANTGELFF
CDR3 DNA: TGTGCCAGCTCGGGACAGCCCGCGAACACCGGGGAGCTGTTTTTT

clone size: -
D gene: TRBD1
J gene: TRBJ1-1
V gene: TRBV2
CDR3 protein: CASSSDRGLGHTEAFF
CDR3 DNA: TGTGCCAGCAGTTCTGACAGGGGATTAGGGCACACTGAAGCTTTCTTT

clone size: -
D gene: -
J gene: TRBJ1-1
V gene: TRBV9
CDR3 protein: CASSAREGTNTEAFF
CDR3 DNA: TGTGCCAGCAGCGCTCGGGAGGGGACGAACACTGAAGCTTTCTTT

clone size: -
D gene: TRBD1
J gene: TRBJ1-2
V gene: TRBV5-4
CDR3 protein: CASSQGTGIYGYTF
CDR3 DNA: TGTGCCAGCAGCCAAGGGACAGGGATCTATGGCTACACCTTC

clone size: -
D gene: -
J gene: TRBJ1-6
V gene: TRBV19
CDR3 protein: CASSIIHSGGNSPLHF
CDR3 DNA: TGTGCCAGTAGTATAATCCACTCCGGGGGAAATTCACCCCTCCACTTT

clone size: -
D gene: -
J gene: TRBJ1-2
V gene: TRBV2
CDR3 protein: CASSRRDGYTF
CDR3 DNA: TGTGCCAGCAGTCGCAGGGATGGCTACACCTTC

clone size: -
D gene: -
J gene: TRBJ1-1
V gene: TRBV20-1
CDR3 protein: CSASLRRQTEAFF
CDR3 DNA: TGCAGTGCTAGTTTACGGAGGCAGACTGAAGCTTTCTTT

clone size: -
D gene: -
J gene: TRBJ1-5
V gene: TRBV19
CDR3 protein: CASSTAGPLGNQPQHF
CDR3 DNA: TGTGCCAGTAGTACTGCAGGCCCTCTGGGCAATCAGCCCCAGCATTTT

clone size: -
D gene: -
J gene: TRBJ1-5
V gene: TRBV28
CDR3 protein: CASSTRGGGGNQPQHF
CDR3 DNA: TGTGCCAGCAGTACCCGCGGCGGGGGTGGCAATCAGCCCCAGCATTTT

clone size: once
D gene: -
J gene: TRBJ1-1
V gene: TRBV15
CDR3 protein: CATSRDVDTEAFF
CDR3 DNA: TGTGCCACCAGCAGAGACGTCGACACTGAAGCTTTCTTT

clone size: -
D gene: -
J gene: TRBJ2-3
V gene: TRBV5-8
CDR3 protein: CASSRGLSSTDTQYF
CDR3 DNA: TGTGCCAGCAGCCGCGGGCTTTCTAGCACAGATACGCAGTATTTT

clone size: -
D gene: TRBD1
J gene: TRBJ1-5
V gene: TRBV19
CDR3 protein: CASRPTDRGKSNQPQHF
CDR3 DNA: TGTGCCAGTAGGCCAACCGACAGGGGGAAAAGCAATCAGCCCCAGCATTTT

clone size: -
D gene: -
J gene: TRBJ1-2
V gene: TRBV12-3/TRBV12-4
CDR3 protein: CASSFGPPGYTF
CDR3 DNA: TGTGCCAGCAGTTTTGGCCCCCCTGGCTACACCTTC

clone size: -
D gene: -
J gene: TRBJ1-4
V gene: TRBV7-9
CDR3 protein: CASSFSGGSEKLFF
CDR3 DNA: TGTGCCAGCAGCTTCTCCGGGGGGAGTGAAAAACTGTTTTTT

clone size: -
D gene: -
J gene: TRBJ1-6
V gene: TRBV7-2
CDR3 protein: CASSLQEGIASPLHF
CDR3 DNA: TGTGCCAGCAGCTTACAGGAGGGAATCGCCTCACCCCTCCACTTT

clone size: -
D gene: TRBD1
J gene: TRBJ1-1
V gene: TRBV19
CDR3 protein: CASSINPRGTEAFF
CDR3 DNA: TGTGCCAGTAGTATAAATCCCAGGGGGACTGAAGCTTTCTTT

clone size: -
D gene: TRBD1
J gene: TRBJ1-2
V gene: TRBV9
CDR3 protein: CASRGDSYYGYTF
CDR3 DNA: TGTGCCAGCAGGGGGGACAGTTACTATGGCTACACCTTC

clone size: -
D gene: TRBD1
J gene: TRBJ1-2
V gene: TRBV4-2
CDR3 protein: CASSPVTGARLEGYTF
CDR3 DNA: TGTGCCAGCAGCCCAGTAACAGGGGCGCGCTTGGAAGGCTACACCTTC

clone size: -
D gene: -
J gene: TRBJ1-4
V gene: TRBV11-2
CDR3 protein: CASRLGQGINEKLFF
CDR3 DNA: TGTGCCAGCAGGCTCGGGCAGGGCATTAATGAAAAACTGTTTTTT

clone size: once
D gene: -
J gene: TRBJ1-6
V gene: TRBV13
CDR3 protein: CASSPRTNYNSPLHF
CDR3 DNA: TGTGCCAGCAGCCCCCGGACAAATTATAATTCACCCCTCCACTTT

clone size: -
D gene: -
J gene: TRBJ2-3
V gene: TRBV19
CDR3 protein: CASSQTREDTQYF
CDR3 DNA: TGTGCCAGTAGTCAGACAAGAGAAGATACGCAGTATTTT

clone size: -
D gene: -
J gene: TRBJ1-2
V gene: TRBV6-2/TRBV6-3
CDR3 protein: CASSLPAEGPVYGYTF
CDR3 DNA: TGTGCCAGCAGTCTCCCCGCGGAGGGACCAGTATATGGCTACACCTTC

clone size: -
D gene: TRBD1
J gene: TRBJ2-5
V gene: TRBV4-2
CDR3 protein: CASSQDPPGGQETQYF
CDR3 DNA: TGTGCCAGCAGCCAAGATCCCCCAGGGGGCCAAGAGACCCAGTACTTC

clone size: -
D gene: -
J gene: TRBJ1-5
V gene: TRBV28
CDR3 protein: CASSYGDQPQHF
CDR3 DNA: TGTGCCAGCAGTTACGGTGATCAGCCCCAGCATTTT

clone size: -
D gene: TRBD2
J gene: TRBJ2-1
V gene: TRBV6-5
CDR3 protein: CASRHTSGGYNEQFF
CDR3 DNA: TGTGCCAGCAGACATACTAGCGGGGGCTACAATGAGCAGTTCTTC

clone size: once
D gene: -
J gene: TRBJ1-1
V gene: TRBV28
CDR3 protein: CASSLSGTSNTEAFF
CDR3 DNA: TGTGCCAGCAGTTTATCTGGCACCTCGAACACTGAAGCTTTCTTT

clone size: once
D gene: TRBD1
J gene: TRBJ1-6
V gene: TRBV28
CDR3 protein: CASSTGTANSPLHF
CDR3 DNA: TGTGCCAGCAGTACCGGGACAGCGAATTCACCCCTCCACTTT

clone size: -
D gene: -
J gene: TRBJ2-1
V gene: TRBV11-2
CDR3 protein: CASSSSSNEQFF
CDR3 DNA: TGTGCCAGCAGCTCTTCCTCCAATGAGCAGTTCTTC

clone size: -
D gene: TRBD2
J gene: TRBJ2-3
V gene: TRBV6-4
CDR3 protein: CASSEREGLPQYF
CDR3 DNA: TGTGCCAGCAGTGAGCGGGAGGGCCTTCCGCAGTATTTT

clone size: once
D gene: TRBD2
J gene: TRBJ2-3
V gene: TRBV7-3
CDR3 protein: CASSRLAGGPADTQYF
CDR3 DNA: TGTGCCAGCAGCCGCCTAGCGGGGGGGCCGGCAGATACGCAGTATTTT